The 20 T cell receptor beta chains below were found in one sample sequenced in a study of T-cell reconstitution after alpha-beta-depleted transplantation in children. Unique molecular identifiers were used to barcode this TCRbeta library. TCRdb re-called the PCR reads through MiXCR, storing one row per CDR3 protein. The sample lists 480,000 or so distinct CDR3 sequences; more than 9% were seen once. The sample was PBMCs, taken before TCRalphabeta/CD19-depleted stem cell transplant. These receptors were collected from a child aged 2-15 years with inherited bone marrow failure, due to receive a stem cell transplant.

Ten or more counts support this clonotype. The chain couples TRBV6-1 to TRBJ2-7, with a possible D match to TRBD2 (6 bases). Trimming took 6 bases from V and 0 from J, leaving 9 bases between them. From germline, CDR1 is MNHNS and CDR2 SASEGT. The CDR3 has 13 residues. CDR3: CASSHGSSYEQYF. CDR3 in DNA: TGTGCCAGCAGCCACGGGAGCTCCTACGAGCAGTACTTC.

The chain joins TRBV18 to TRBJ2-3, with TRBD2 identical over 10 bases. The CDR3 totals 17 residues. V lost 4 bases, J lost 2 bases, and 9 bases stayed unmatched. Germline V CDR1 and CDR2: KGHSH, LQKENI. The CDR3 sequence: CASSLSTSGLNTDTQYF. The DNA for the CDR3 is TGTGCCAGCTCACTATCGACTAGCGGGCTAAACACAGATACGCAGTATTTT.

At least ten counts were recorded for this clonotype. The rearrangement joins TRBV15 to TRBJ1-1, with 9 bases that match TRBD1. The V gene end was trimmed by 5 bases and the J gene end by 0 bases; junction bases not matched to a gene: 1. This CDR3 spans 14 amino acids. CDR1 and CDR2 from the germline V gene are LNHNV and YYDKDF (reference sequence). The CDR3 DNA follows: TGTGCCACCAGCTGGGACAGGGTGAACACTGAAGCTTTCTTT. It specifies CATSWDRVNTEAFF.

Concerning this clonotype: A read error may be the cause here, since a much bigger clone is one base away. It is likely a read error, because the conserved phenylalanine at the end of the CDR3 is missing. J is TRBJ2-7 and V is TRBV13; 11 bases match TRBD2. The CDR3 covers 13 residues. V trimming: 8 bases; J trimming: 4 bases; junction bases outside the gene matches: 4. The germline V gene encodes CDR1 PRHDT and CDR2 FYEKMQ (reference sequence). The CDR3 spells CASQTSGSYEQYL. The CDR3 coding sequence is TGTGCCAGCCAAACTAGCGGGAGTTACGAGCAGTACCTC.

This clonotype was recorded at least ten times. J is TRBJ2-2 and V is TRBV18; TRBD2 matches at 7 bases. V shed 4 bases, J shed 4 bases, and the junction held 9 bases outside the gene matches. Germline V gene sequence: CDR1 KGHSH, CDR2 LQKENI. The CDR3 covers 16 residues. The chain's CDR3 is CASSRGAGRSTGELFF. CDR3 sequence (DNA): TGTGCCAGCTCACGGGGAGCGGGAAGGAGCACCGGGGAGCTGTTTTTT.

In its sample, this clonotype was seen many times. The rearrangement uses TRBV29-1 and TRBJ1-1; D unclear. This CDR3 has 12 residues. Germline V gene data show CDR1 as SQVTM and CDR2 as ANQGSEA. Trimming left V 5 bases short and J 3 bases short, with 10 bases between. The CDR3 sequence is CSVIRGHTEAFF. CDR3 sequence (DNA): TGCAGCGTTATTCGTGGGCACACTGAAGCTTTCTTT.

The CDR3 protein is CASSGTGGIDEQYF. DNA for the CDR3: TGTGCCAGCAGTGGGACAGGGGGCATCGACGAGCAGTACTTC. The V call is TRBV5-4, the J call TRBJ2-7; the match to TRBD1 covers 12 bases. The ends lost 5 bases at V and 5 bases at J; junction bases unmatched: 5. This CDR3 has 14 residues. Looked up from germline, CDR1 is SGHNT and CDR2 is YYREEE (reference sequence). Variable domain in full (rest from reference TRBV5-4 and TRBJ2-7): ETGVTQSPTHLIKTRGQQVTLRCSSQSGHNTVSWYQQALGQGPQFIFQYYREEENGRGNFPPRFSGLQFPNYSSELNVNALELDDSALYLCASSGTGGIDEQYFGPGTRLTVT.

This clonotype was counted between two and nine times. The chain couples TRBV15 to TRBJ2-1; 11 bases fit TRBD1. With 1 base clipped from V and 8 bases from J, the junction kept 16 bases outside the gene matches. The CDR3 is 19 residues long. Germline V lookup: CDR1 LNHNV, CDR2 YYDKDF (reference sequence). The CDR3 DNA reads TGTGCCACCAGCAGAGGGGACAGGGGGAGGGAGCCCTCCCGGGATGAGCAGTTCTTC. Translation: CATSRGDRGREPSRDEQFF.

The sample holds many counts of this clonotype. CDR3 bases: TGCAGTGCTATGACGACTAGCGGGGTCTACGAGCAGTACTTC. Translated: CSAMTTSGVYEQYF. This rearrangement joins TRBV20-1 to TRBJ2-7; 11 positions agree with TRBD2. The J segment lost 3 bases and the V segment lost 4 bases, leaving 5 bases of the junction unmatched. The V gene's germline CDR1 is DFQATT and CDR2 SNEGSKA (reference sequence). This CDR3 is 14 amino acids long.

This clonotype was picked up many times. The gene calls are TRBV7-2 and TRBJ1-1, with 7 bases lining up with TRBD1. V was clipped by 1 base and J by 3 bases; unmatched bases: 5. There are 15 residues in the CDR3. Germline lookup yields CDR1 SGHTA and CDR2 FQGNSA. The CDR3 DNA reads as TGTGCCAGCAGCTTAGGGGGACAGCCTTACACTGAAGCTTTCTTT. Its translation: CASSLGGQPYTEAFF.

Ten or more counts support this clonotype. The chain couples TRBV15 to TRBJ2-1; the D gene could be TRBD1 or TRBD2 (5 bases each). The CDR3 totals 16 residues. V lost 5 bases and J 2 bases, leaving 16 bases between the germline ends. Germline CDR1 is LNHNV and CDR2 is YYDKDF (reference sequence). The CDR3 coding sequence is TGTGCCACCAGCGAAGGGGTATCGAGGGCCTACAATGAGCAGTTCTTC. It codes for CATSEGVSRAYNEQFF.

This clonotype was counted many times. This chain links TRBV20-1 with TRBJ2-5, with 7 bases that match TRBD2. This CDR3 comprises 14 residues. V dropped 6 bases and J dropped 3; count of bases not matched to a gene: 10. The germline gives CDR1 DFQATT, CDR2 SNEGSKA (reference sequence). DNA for the CDR3: TGCAGTGCAACGCAAGCGGGATTTGAAGAGACCCAGTACTTC. Translating it yields CSATQAGFEETQYF.

This clonotype has at least ten counts. The chain employs TRBV7-8 and TRBJ2-1; the D is unclear. Germline-derived CDR1 and CDR2 are SGHVS and FQNEAQ. The CDR3 length is 14 residues. Trimming removed 0 bases at V and 8 bases at J, with 11 bases between. CDR3 amino acids: CASSLAPPMDEQFF. DNA for the CDR3: TGTGCCAGCAGCTTAGCCCCTCCGATGGATGAGCAGTTCTTC.

This clonotype has ten or more counts. The chain has TRBV20-1 and TRBJ1-1; possibly TRBD1 for D (5 bases). The V end was cut by 0 bases, the J end by 1 base, with 21 bases between. Germline-derived CDR1 and CDR2 are DFQATT and SNEGSKA (reference sequence). The CDR3 spans 18 residues. The chain's CDR3 is CSARDWGAYGAWNTEAFF. The DNA for the CDR3 is TGCAGTGCTAGAGATTGGGGCGCATACGGGGCTTGGAACACTGAAGCTTTCTTT.

Worth noting for this clonotype: Given the absence of the conserved phenylalanine or tryptophan at the CDR3 end, a read error is likely. This chain joins TRBV7-2 and TRBJ1-6; D remains unclear. The CDR3 consists of 15 residues. The germline V gene has CDR1 SGHTA and CDR2 FQGNSA. V gave up 6 bases and J gave up 8 bases, with 17 bases separating them. In DNA form, the CDR3 reads TGTGCCAGCAGTTTGGGCCGCCCGGGTGATTCACCCCTCCACCTT. Residues: CASSLGRPGDSPLHL.

This clonotype was recorded many times. The chain links TRBV29-1 to TRBJ2-1; D unresolved. Germline V CDR1 and CDR2: SQVTM, ANQGSEA. This CDR3 has 13 amino acids. V was shortened by 0 bases and J by 4 bases, with 7 bases between the two germline ends. The CDR3 loop is CSVEEGRYNEQFF. The CDR3 bases are TGCAGCGTTGAAGAGGGTCGGTACAATGAGCAGTTCTTC.

In this sample, this clonotype turned up many times. The chain links TRBV29-1 to TRBJ2-7; TRBD2 aligns across 8 bases. J was trimmed by 5 bases and V by 4 bases; bases with no gene match: 7. The CDR3 is made up of 13 amino acids. Per germline, CDR1 SQVTM and CDR2 ANQGSEA. In DNA, the CDR3 is TGCAGCGTTGGGTCGGGAGGGTCCGACGAGCAGTACTTC. Residues: CSVGSGGSDEQYF.

This clonotype was observed at least ten times. The J gene is TRBJ1-1, the V gene TRBV5-1, with D possibly being TRBD1 (5 bases). Germline V gene lookup returns CDR1 SGHRS and CDR2 YFSETQ. This CDR3 has 15 residues. V lost 0 bases and J 1 base, leaving 10 bases between the germline ends. CDR3 DNA: TGCGCCAGCAGCTTGGAACCAGGGCGGAACACTGAAGCTTTCTTT. Translated, it gives CASSLEPGRNTEAFF.

This clonotype was recorded at least ten times. This sequence joins TRBV12-3 or TRBV12-4 and TRBJ2-7, with TRBD1 matching 10 bases. V was clipped by 6 bases and J by 2 bases; unmatched bases: 4. CDR3 length: 14 amino acids. CDR3 sequence reads: CASSRDRGTYEQYF. CDR3 sequence (DNA): TGTGCCAGCAGCCGGGACAGGGGAACCTACGAGCAGTACTTC.

This clonotype showed up many times. This chain uses TRBV5-1 with TRBJ2-7, with TRBD2 matching over 7 bases. The trim removed 0 bases at V and 5 bases at J, leaving 8 bases unmatched. The CDR3 runs 15 residues. The germline CDR1 and CDR2 sequences are SGHRS and YFSETQ. Written as DNA, the CDR3 is TGCGCCAGCAGCTTGGATACCGGGAGGTTGAACGAGCAGTACTTC. Residues: CASSLDTGRLNEQYF.